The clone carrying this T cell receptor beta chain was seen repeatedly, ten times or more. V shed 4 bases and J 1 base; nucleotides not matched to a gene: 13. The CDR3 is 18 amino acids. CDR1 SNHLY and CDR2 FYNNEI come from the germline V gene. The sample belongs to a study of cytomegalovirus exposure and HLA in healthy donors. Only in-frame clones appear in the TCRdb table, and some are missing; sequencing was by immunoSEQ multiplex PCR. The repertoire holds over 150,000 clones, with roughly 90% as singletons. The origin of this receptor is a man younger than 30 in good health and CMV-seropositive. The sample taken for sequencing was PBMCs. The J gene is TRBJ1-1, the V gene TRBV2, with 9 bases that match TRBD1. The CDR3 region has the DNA TGTGCCAGCAGTGGAGGAAGGACAGGGGTAATAAGGAACACTGAAGCTTTCTTT. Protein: CASSGGRTGVIRNTEAFF.